This T cell receptor beta chain was sequenced during a study of human T cells and chemical hapten exposure. The wider study: TCR yields per sample varied mostly from small pooled library volume differences.

As handled by the study authors: Some 100,000 TCRs per sample was the median, with a range of about 20,000 to 690,600. Via MiXCR, TCRdb re-called the RACE reads, giving one row per CDR3 protein. Clone size and V and J calls follow TCRdb, not the original study. The table has approximately 260,000 distinct CDR3 sequences, over 7.5% seen once. Described time point: pre-sensitization, week 0. The treatment is: therapeutic diphenylcyclopropenone sensitization with weekly scalp DPC. Ten or more counts support this clonotype. As yet, its antigen is unknown. The study, taken as a whole, reports: It was expanded TCRs that formed significantly more large CDR3 similarity clusters than controls did.

The CDR3 length is 15 residues. V gave up 6 bases and J gave up 10 bases, with 19 bases separating them. From germline, CDR1 is SGHTA and CDR2 FQGNSA. Sequences were derived from whole blood, sampled in connection with sensitization to the hapten diphenylcyclopropenone (DPC). The gene calls are TRBV7-2 and TRBJ1-6; weak D call: TRBD1 (5 bases). The sequence derives from a man aged 18 to 35 with alopecia areata. Some clones in this sample may be carry-over from other donors' samples. The CDR3 is CASSFRAGGGSPLHF. In DNA, the CDR3 is TGTGCCAGCAGTTTCAGGGCCGGCGGCGGATCACCCCTCCACTTT.